This T cell receptor beta chain originates from a study of response to subunit inactivated influenza vaccine. V lost 0 bases to trimming and J lost 4 bases, with 13 bases between them. The germline V gene has CDR1 LGHNA and CDR2 YSLEER. This CDR3 spans 15 amino acids. Via MiXCR, TCRdb re-called the RT-PCR reads, giving one row per CDR3 protein. This sample has 600,000 to 850,000 distinct CDR3 sequences; about 14% occur once, and the top ten carry roughly 7.2%. This clonotype has at least ten counts. This sequence originates from a man aged 45-65 years who received an inactivated influenza vaccine. The gene calls are TRBV4-3 and TRBJ2-7; no definite D call. Material: PBMCs from blood, obtained around 15 days before vaccination. CDR3 nucleotide sequence: TGCGCCAGCAGCCAAGAGGCAGCCCGAAATTACGAGCAGTACTTC. This codes for CASSQEAARNYEQYF.